This paragraph reports one TCR beta chain. The antigen is unknown. Sequencing of the DNA from cultured CD4+ T cells was carried out with the Oncomine TCR Beta short-read assay. Each CDR3 protein gets one entry after TCRdb re-called the PCR reads with MiXCR. The sample has 4,000 to 5,000 distinct CDR3 sequences, around 35% seen once; the top ten hold about 43%. Treatment indicated: roughly 10-day PBMC culture with coronavirus spike peptide pools or control peptides (ViraFEST assay). One should note that the unexposed donor's CD4+ T cells were collected before the COVID-19 pandemic (2011-2018). Fresh IL-2 medium replaced half the culture medium on days 3 and 7. Germline values: CDR1 SGHNT, CDR2 YYREEE (reference sequence). The V gene lost 4 bases and the J gene lost 5 bases, with 17 bases spanning the gap. CDR3 length equals 15 residues. This specimen comes from a study of vaccination and CD4 T cells after COVID-19. Study-level background: Overlapping spike peptides of SARS-CoV-2, HCoV-NL63, HCoV-OC43 and HCoV-229E were used, and cells were stimulated with them. General study results and limits: Median counts of SARS-CoV-2-reactive clonotypes increased from roughly 19 to 38; this difference was not significant.

Material for sequencing was CD4+ T cells from blood, cultured in vitro. The chain carries TRBV5-4 and TRBJ2-3, with D perhaps matching TRBD2 (5 bases). The TCR was taken from a human donor in good health. The CDR3 bases are TGTGCCAGCAGCCATCGAGCGGAGTCCGGAGATACGCAGTATTTT. The encoded protein is CASSHRAESGDTQYF.